These T cell receptor beta chains were read from a single sample in a study of T cell repertoires in aging, cancer and after chemotherapy. TCRdb itself ran the multiplex PCR reads through MiXCR, one entry per CDR3 protein. The data contain 5,200 or so distinct CDR3 sequences, around 35% of them singletons. Sequenced: blood. The receptors here all came from a human donor with a blood cancer. Both conserved end residues are part of each CDR3. Fields, in order: V gene, D gene, clone size, J gene, CDR3 protein, CDR3 DNA. A D gene is named only where the DNA matches it firmly. Clone size is given for some rows only: seen once, a few or many times, or a class if the clone is expanded.

v_call: TRBV29-1; d_call: NA; clone_size: NA; j_call: TRBJ1-2; cdr3_aa: CSANGAGYGYTF; cdr3_nt: TGCAGCGCTAATGGGGCAGGGTATGGCTACACCTTC
v_call: TRBV5-1; d_call: NA; clone_size: NA; j_call: TRBJ2-6; cdr3_aa: CASSLRQTSGANVLTF; cdr3_nt: TGCGCCAGCAGCTTGAGACAGACCTCTGGGGCCAACGTCCTGACTTTC
v_call: TRBV12-3/TRBV12-4; d_call: TRBD1; clone_size: NA; j_call: TRBJ1-2; cdr3_aa: CASSYQGAVGYTF; cdr3_nt: TGTGCCAGCAGTTACCAGGGGGCTGTTGGCTACACCTTC
v_call: TRBV6-5; d_call: NA; clone_size: NA; j_call: TRBJ1-5; cdr3_aa: CASSAAHSNQPQHF; cdr3_nt: TGTGCCAGCAGTGCGGCGCATAGCAATCAGCCCCAGCATTTT
v_call: TRBV12-3/TRBV12-4; d_call: TRBD1; clone_size: once; j_call: TRBJ1-6; cdr3_aa: CASSRDSNNSPLHF; cdr3_nt: TGTGCCAGCAGCCGGGACAGCAACAATTCACCCCTCCACTTT
v_call: TRBV24-1; d_call: TRBD1; clone_size: few; j_call: TRBJ1-2; cdr3_aa: CATSDATGVAGYTF; cdr3_nt: TGTGCCACCAGTGATGCGACAGGGGTAGCTGGCTACACCTTC
v_call: TRBV19; d_call: NA; clone_size: NA; j_call: TRBJ1-3; cdr3_aa: CATQFGGGNTIYF; cdr3_nt: TGTGCCACCCAATTCGGAGGGGGAAACACCATATATTTT
v_call: TRBV20-1; d_call: TRBD2; clone_size: NA; j_call: TRBJ2-1; cdr3_aa: CSALRTSGGTHNEQFF; cdr3_nt: TGCAGTGCGCTCAGGACTAGCGGGGGTACCCACAATGAGCAGTTCTTC
v_call: TRBV19; d_call: TRBD1; clone_size: medium-sized; j_call: TRBJ2-2; cdr3_aa: CASSTTGVGTGELFF; cdr3_nt: TGTGCCAGTAGCACCACAGGGGTGGGCACCGGGGAGCTGTTTTTT
v_call: TRBV10-1; d_call: NA; clone_size: NA; j_call: TRBJ2-7; cdr3_aa: CAILKAGWRPEQYF; cdr3_nt: TGCGCCATCCTAAAAGCAGGATGGCGTCCCGAGCAGTACTTC
v_call: TRBV5-5; d_call: NA; clone_size: medium-sized; j_call: TRBJ1-4; cdr3_aa: CASSLMGEKLFF; cdr3_nt: TGTGCCAGCAGCTTGATGGGGGAAAAACTGTTTTTT
v_call: TRBV12-3/TRBV12-4; d_call: TRBD2; clone_size: NA; j_call: TRBJ2-3; cdr3_aa: CASNRGDTDTQYF; cdr3_nt: TGTGCCAGCAACCGGGGGGACACAGATACGCAGTATTTT
v_call: TRBV12-3/TRBV12-4; d_call: NA; clone_size: once; j_call: TRBJ2-3; cdr3_aa: CASSLGTNRASTDTQYF; cdr3_nt: TGTGCCAGCAGTTTAGGAACTAACCGGGCCTCCACAGATACGCAGTATTTT
v_call: TRBV12-3/TRBV12-4; d_call: NA; clone_size: NA; j_call: TRBJ1-3; cdr3_aa: CASSLDVLGNTIYF; cdr3_nt: TGTGCCAGCAGTTTAGACGTCTTAGGAAACACCATATATTTT
v_call: TRBV11-2; d_call: NA; clone_size: few; j_call: TRBJ2-3; cdr3_aa: CASSTGGGDTQYF; cdr3_nt: TGTGCCAGCAGTACGGGCGGCGGGGATACGCAGTATTTT
v_call: TRBV5-1; d_call: TRBD1; clone_size: NA; j_call: TRBJ1-2; cdr3_aa: CASSGTAANYGYTF; cdr3_nt: TGCGCCAGCAGCGGGACAGCAGCTAACTATGGCTACACCTTC
v_call: TRBV10-3; d_call: NA; clone_size: NA; j_call: TRBJ2-2; cdr3_aa: CAIASEINTGELFF; cdr3_nt: TGTGCCATCGCCTCGGAGATAAACACCGGGGAGCTGTTTTTT